The 7 T cell receptor beta chains listed next were all sequenced from one sample in a study of a mutant IDH1 vaccine in newly diagnosed glioma. Clones were read by immunoSEQ multiplex PCR, and TCRdb kept only the in-frame ones, dropping some. Of over 30,000 clones detected, about four fifths appear once; the ten largest clones hold nearly 25%. The sample's time point: week 5, during vaccination. Topical imiquimod was applied with each vaccine dose, which held 300 ug of mutant IDH1 20-mer peptide. Their cognate antigens are unknown. This specimen consisted of PBMCs, obtained from a glioma patient whose treatment included an IDH1 peptide vaccine. These receptor sequences come from a man under 40 with glioma.

The V and J genes are TRBV30 and TRBJ1-5; the D gene is possibly TRBD1 (5 bases). The CDR3 covers 13 residues. CDR1 and CDR2 (germline): GTSNPN, SVGIG (reference sequence). Deletions cut 2 bases from V and 4 bases from J, with 9 bases between. The CDR3 protein is CAWSMGVNQPQHF. The DNA of the CDR3 is TGTGCCTGGAGTATGGGGGTGAATCAGCCCCAGCATTTT.

The chain links TRBV28 to TRBJ2-1; D possibly corresponds to TRBD1 (6 bases). The germline CDR1 and CDR2 sequences are MDHEN and SYDVKM. The CDR3 length is 14 residues. The germline V and J ends were trimmed by 3 bases and 5 bases, with 11 bases remaining between them. The CDR3 loop reads CASSFLRDNNEQFF. The CDR3 coding sequence is TGTGCCAGCAGTTTCCTCCGGGACAACAATGAGCAGTTCTTC.

This chain connects TRBV14 to TRBJ2-3; 11 positions agree with TRBD1. The CDR3 runs 16 residues. Germline CDR1 is SGHDN and CDR2 is FVKESK. V was pared by 4 bases and J by 3 bases, with 6 bases of the junction left unmatched. The CDR3 nucleotides are TGTGCCAGCAGCCTCAGGACAGGGGGCCTGACAGATACGCAGTATTTT. This encodes CASSLRTGGLTDTQYF.

The V call is TRBV5-1, the J call TRBJ2-7; TRBD2 matches at 13 bases. Germline loops: CDR1 SGHRS, CDR2 YFSETQ. The CDR3 loop spans 17 amino acids. Trimming removed 4 bases from V and 2 bases from J; junction bases left unmatched: 9. The DNA of the CDR3 is TGCGCCAGCAGCCCTGGGACTAGCGGGACCTTGACCTACGAGCAGTACTTC. It yields the protein CASSPGTSGTLTYEQYF.

The chain employs TRBV5-8 and TRBJ1-2; D is unclear. Germline assignment: CDR1 SGHTS and CDR2 YDEGEE. Trimming removed 1 base from V and 1 base from J, with 14 bases in between. This CDR3 is 16 amino acids long. CDR3 nucleotides: TGTGCCAGCAGCTTGACGGTTGGTGAGGTTAACTATGGCTACACCTTC. Encoded protein: CASSLTVGEVNYGYTF.

The chain employs TRBV18 and TRBJ1-1, with D possibly being TRBD1 (5 bases). Germline V CDR1 and CDR2: KGHSH, LQKENI. Trimming stripped 3 bases from V and 0 bases from J, with 20 bases between. This CDR3 is 18 amino acids long. The CDR3 reads CASSPRARATYMNTEAFF. DNA of the CDR3: TGTGCCAGCTCACCCAGGGCCAGGGCAACTTACATGAACACTGAAGCTTTCTTT. The entire variable domain, with the rest obtained from reference TRBV18 and TRBJ1-1, is as follows: NAGVMQNPRHLVRRRGQEARLRCSPMKGHSHVYWYRQLPEEGLKFMVYLQKENIIDESGMPKERFSAEFPKEGPSILRIQQVVRGDSAAYFCASSPRARATYMNTEAFFGQGTRLTVV.

The rearrangement joins TRBV5-6 to TRBJ1-1; D not resolved. The ends were cut back, 1 base at V and 7 bases at J, with 8 bases in the middle. Germline values: CDR1 SGHDT, CDR2 YYEEEE. This CDR3 is 12 amino acids long. This chain's CDR3 is CASSLRGNEAFF. The CDR3 DNA follows: TGTGCCAGCAGCTTGCGAGGGAATGAAGCTTTCTTT.